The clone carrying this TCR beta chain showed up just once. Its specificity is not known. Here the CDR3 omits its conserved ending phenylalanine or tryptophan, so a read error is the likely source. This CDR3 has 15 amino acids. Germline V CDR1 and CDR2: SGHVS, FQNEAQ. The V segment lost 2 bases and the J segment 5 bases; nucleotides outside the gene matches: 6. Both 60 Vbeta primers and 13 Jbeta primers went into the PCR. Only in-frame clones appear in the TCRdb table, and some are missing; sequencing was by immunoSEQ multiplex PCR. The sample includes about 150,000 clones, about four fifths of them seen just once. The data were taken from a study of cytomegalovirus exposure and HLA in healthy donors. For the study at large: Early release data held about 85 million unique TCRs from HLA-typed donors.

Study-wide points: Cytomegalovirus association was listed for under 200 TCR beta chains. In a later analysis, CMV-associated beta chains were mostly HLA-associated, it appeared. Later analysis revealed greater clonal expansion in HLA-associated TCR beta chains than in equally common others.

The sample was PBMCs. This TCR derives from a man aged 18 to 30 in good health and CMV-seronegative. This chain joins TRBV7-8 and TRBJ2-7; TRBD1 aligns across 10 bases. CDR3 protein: CASSLKRDRGDEQYL. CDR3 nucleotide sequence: TGTGCCAGCAGCTTAAAGAGGGACAGGGGAGACGAGCAGTACCTC.